This T cell receptor (beta chain) was retrieved from a study of blood T cells in healthy people across ages. A second roughly 6 to 11 cycle PCR used barcoded and J-beta primers. TCRdb re-derived calls from the 5' RACE reads in MiXCR, one entry per CDR3 protein. The sample records hundreds of thousands of distinct CDR3 sequences, around a quarter being singletons. Per sample, extraction of total RNA gave at least 5.5 micrograms in every case. The CDR3 has 17 amino acids. Trimming took 0 bases from V and 7 from J; bases not matched to a gene: 11. CDR1 SQVTM and CDR2 ANQGSEA come from the germline V gene. The data also belong to a second study, concerning T cells of mothers and their children.

V usage is TRBV29-1 and J usage is TRBJ1-4; 10 bases match TRBD1. Sequenced sample: blood. The receptor comes from a boy aged 5-17 years in good health. CDR3 protein: CSVEDPRPGTGAEKLFF. The CDR3 DNA follows: TGCAGCGTTGAAGATCCTAGACCGGGGACAGGGGCTGAAAAACTGTTTTTT.